The 7 T cell receptor beta chains below were found in one sample sequenced in a study of beta chain features in type 1 diabetes (dated by TCRdb to 2016 to 2019). Library method: the immunoSEQ multiplex PCR assay. All of the isolated RNA was reverse transcribed with the High Capacity cDNA Reverse Transcription Kit, so expressed TCRB transcripts were sequenced. In TCRdb, the immuneACCESS table is reduced to in-frame sequences with V and J assigned. These tables do not hold every clone; where another copy was compared, an unresolved V gene accounts for under half, and the others remain unexplained. The sample table holds 150,000 or so clones, of which around 10% were seen once. The ten largest clones represent roughly 2% of the sample. Sample: central memory CD4+ T cells from blood. The source is a man aged 18 to 29 in good health.

This clone appeared a few times. V gene TRBV14 combines with J gene TRBJ2-5; 7 bases align to TRBD1. From germline, CDR1 is SGHDN and CDR2 FVKESK. J lost 5 bases, V lost 3 bases, and 9 bases had no gene match. This CDR3 has 15 residues. CDR3 sequence reads: CASSQARGQSETQYF. The CDR3 coding sequence is TGTGCCAGCAGCCAGGCTAGGGGACAGTCCGAGACCCAGTACTTC.

V and J are TRBV25-1 and TRBJ2-7; maybe TRBD2 (6 bases). CDR1 and CDR2 (germline): MGHDK, SYGVNS. This CDR3 spans 15 amino acids. V shed 3 bases and J shed 9 bases, with 21 bases lying between them. DNA of the CDR3: TGTGCCAGCAGTGACTCGCGCAGCGGTGGAGGGACGCAGTACTTC. Translated: CASSDSRSGGGTQYF.

This sequence joins TRBV6-1 and TRBJ2-7; 11 positions agree with TRBD2. The junction had 8 bases not matched to a gene; V was cut back by 5 bases and J by 2 bases. The V gene's germline CDR1 is MNHNS and CDR2 SASEGT. The length of the CDR3 is 16 residues. The CDR3 DNA is TGTGCCAGCAGTAAAGGGACTAGCGGACTCGCCTACGAGCAGTACTTC. Encoded protein: CASSKGTSGLAYEQYF.

The rearrangement joins TRBV19 to TRBJ2-3; D unresolved. Germline V CDR1 and CDR2: LNHDA, SQIVND (reference sequence). Deletions cut 1 base from V and 0 bases from J, with 8 bases between. CDR3 length: 15 residues. This chain's CDR3 is CASSIARASTDTQYF. The CDR3 bases are TGTGCCAGTAGTATAGCCCGTGCGAGCACAGATACGCAGTATTTT.

This clone showed up just a few times. The chain couples TRBV7-2 to TRBJ1-2; 9 bases map to TRBD1. The V gene's germline CDR1 is SGHTA and CDR2 FQGNSA. This CDR3 has 14 amino acids. V shed 5 bases and J 0 bases; nucleotides not matched to a gene: 1. The CDR3 region is CASSRQGANYGYTF. CDR3 coding DNA: TGTGCCAGCAGCAGACAGGGGGCTAACTATGGCTACACCTTC.

The V call is TRBV29-1, the J call TRBJ2-3, with 14 nucleotides matching TRBD2. The CDR3 consists of 15 residues. V gave up 7 bases and J gave up 0 bases; unmatched junction bases: 3. Germline values: CDR1 SQVTM, CDR2 ANQGSEA. CDR3 protein: CSAGLAGGSTDTQYF. Here the CDR3 DNA reads TGCAGCGCCGGACTAGCGGGAGGAAGCACAGATACGCAGTATTTT.

This clone was detected a few times. This rearrangement joins TRBV6-6 to TRBJ2-7; tentatively, D is TRBD1 (6 bases). This CDR3 contains 15 residues. V was pared by 5 bases and J by 3 bases, with 17 bases between. Germline CDR1 is MNHNY and CDR2 is SVGAGI (reference sequence). This CDR3 reads CASSLPRGQYYEQYF. CDR3 DNA sequence: TGTGCCAGCAGTCTCCCGAGAGGACAGTACTACGAGCAGTACTTC.